The clone carrying this TCR beta chain showed up many times. A read error may produce the germline difference seen at one junction end. The data stem from a study of T cells in Graves' hyperthyroidism and ophthalmopathy. The CDR3 consists of 14 residues. Germline CDR1 is MGHRA and CDR2 is YSYEKL. The CDR3 regions of TCR beta were amplified from RNA transcripts. HTBI primers drove first-round RT-PCR of the TCR CDR3. One entry per CDR3 protein results from TCRdb running MiXCR on the multiplex PCR reads. Of some 800,000 distinct CDR3 sequences in the sample, 38% were seen once. The chain has TRBV4-1 and TRBJ2-7; the match to TRBD1 covers 7 bases. Sequenced: blood. This receptor was obtained from a man between 18 and 35 years old with Graves' hyperthyroidism. The CDR3 region has the DNA TGTGCCAGCAGCCAAGGCAGGGGGTCCTACGAGCAGTACTTC. Its protein is CASSQGRGSYEQYF.